Reported below is one T cell receptor (beta chain). Its antigen is not known. Specimens obtained from alopecia areata patients comprised lesional scalp punch biopsies and peripheral blood. CDR1 SGDLS and CDR2 YYNGEE come from the germline V gene. The CDR3 has 15 amino acids. V lost 0 bases and J lost 5; bases outside the gene matches: 8. Sequencing relied on a cDNA template that was reverse transcribed from extracted RNA. The protocol was immunoSEQ multiplex PCR, while the TCRdb copy is restricted to in-frame clones and leaves out a portion. The sample carries just over 5,500 clones, around 60% recorded once. This entry is derived from a study of CD8+ T cells in alopecia areata. Turning to the study itself: Tofacitinib was taken orally by treated patients, and the dose was 5 to 10 mg twice daily. Once tofacitinib had been taken for 6 to 18 months, 6 months off drug followed.

The study, taken as a whole, reports: TCR sharing was clearer in mice than between patients, perhaps partly owing to patient HLA diversity. An increase in clonality over normal scalp was evident in lesional scalp, especially alopecia totalis/universalis.

The source is a human donor with alopecia areata. The specimen was skin, collected at week 0. The rearrangement uses TRBV9 and TRBJ2-7, with 7 bases that match TRBD1. The CDR3 DNA reads TGTGCCAGCAGCGTAGAATCAAGGGGGCAGGACGAGCAGTACTTC. Protein sequence: CASSVESRGQDEQYF.